This T cell receptor (beta chain) was retrieved from a study of CD8 T cells in ankylosing spondylitis. This clonotype was recorded at least ten times. Its matching antigen is unknown. 5'-RACE, quantitative and with molecular barcodes, yielded the TCR beta libraries. TCRdb called the 5' RACE reads again in MiXCR, with one record for every CDR3 protein. The sample records more than 60,000 distinct CDR3 sequences, roughly 5.3% being singletons. Study outcomes and limitations: CD8+ by phenotype, disease-linked clones were relatively rare in peripheral blood. Disease-linked clones reportedly concentrated significantly in matched ankylosing spondylitis synovial fluid.

The specimen sequenced was blood, either unsorted or a sorted T cell fraction (not recorded which). This TCR was recovered from a male donor with ankylosing spondylitis or in good health (not recorded which).

The CDR3 DNA is TGTGCTAGTGGTTCGGGACCCTTGGGGACCGGGGAGCTGTTTTTT. Translation gives CASGSGPLGTGELFF. V gene TRBV12-5 combines with J gene TRBJ2-2, with D perhaps TRBD1 or TRBD2 (5 bases each). Germline assignment: CDR1 LGHNT and CDR2 FRNRAP. CDR3 size: 15 residues. Trimming took off 4 bases at V and 5 bases at J, with 14 bases between the two ends.